The sequence of this TCR beta chain was determined in a study of OX40 agonist ivuxolimab in advanced cancers. Study summary: Each patient was given ivuxolimab into a vein every 2 weeks, at 0.01 to 10 mg/kg.

Patients were excluded for autoimmune disease history or systemic immunosuppression. CDR3 length equals 16 residues. The V gene's germline CDR1 is MGHRA and CDR2 YSYEKL. J lost 7 bases, V lost 2 bases, and 8 bases had no gene match. This clone was observed a few times. Antigen specificity is unknown. Study observations and caveats: CD4+ and CD8+ blood T cells expanded clonally by week 6 at 0.1 to 3.0 mg/kg.

Repertoires were generated with immunoSEQ multiplex PCR, while TCRdb's copy carries only in-frame clones and drops some. The table lists 73,000 or so clones, 80% to 90% of them singletons. Here the sequenced sample was CD4+ or CD8+ T cells sorted from blood, taken in a trial of the OX40 agonist ivuxolimab. This receptor was obtained from an adult with an advanced solid tumor such as melanoma, head and neck, liver or kidney cancer. The genes are TRBV4-1 and TRBJ1-6; 7 bases line up with TRBD1. The CDR3 DNA sequence: TGCGCCAGCAGCCAACCGATGACAGGGAGGAATTCACCCCTCCACTTT. It specifies CASSQPMTGRNSPLHF.